This T cell receptor beta chain originates from a study of cytomegalovirus exposure and HLA in healthy donors. Turning to the study itself: Earlier, approximately 190 million T cells were analyzed, and around 100 million unique TCR beta sequences were found among them. The study, taken as a whole, reports: It was in a later analysis that TCR association rates were seen to vary by HLA locus, highest for DRB1 and lowest for HLA-C. For cytomegalovirus status, the classifier reportedly gave diagnoses with high specificity and sensitivity.

Germline V CDR1 and CDR2: MDHEN, SYDVKM. V lost 4 bases to trimming and J lost 9 bases, with 21 bases between them. CDR3 size: 15 residues. Comment on this clone: What it binds is unknown.

In the PCR, 60 Vbeta and 13 Jbeta primers were used. Repertoires were generated with immunoSEQ multiplex PCR, while TCRdb's copy carries only in-frame clones and drops some. The table includes about 86,000 clones, over 75% detected once. The chain uses TRBV28 and TRBJ2-5, with D maybe TRBD2 (5 bases). The sequencing sample was made of PBMCs. The clonotype originates from a male donor in good health and CMV-seropositive. In nucleotides, the CDR3 is TGTGCCAGCAGTTCCCCCTGGGAGAATCTCGGGGCCCAGTACTTC. It is translated as CASSSPWENLGAQYF. The variable domain in full, with the rest retrieved from reference TRBV28 and TRBJ2-5, is DVKVTQSSRYLVKRTGEKVFLECVQDMDHENMFWYRQDPGLGLRLIYFSYDVKMKEKGDIPEGYSVSREKKERFSLILESASTNQTSMYLCASSSPWENLGAQYFGPGTRLLVL.